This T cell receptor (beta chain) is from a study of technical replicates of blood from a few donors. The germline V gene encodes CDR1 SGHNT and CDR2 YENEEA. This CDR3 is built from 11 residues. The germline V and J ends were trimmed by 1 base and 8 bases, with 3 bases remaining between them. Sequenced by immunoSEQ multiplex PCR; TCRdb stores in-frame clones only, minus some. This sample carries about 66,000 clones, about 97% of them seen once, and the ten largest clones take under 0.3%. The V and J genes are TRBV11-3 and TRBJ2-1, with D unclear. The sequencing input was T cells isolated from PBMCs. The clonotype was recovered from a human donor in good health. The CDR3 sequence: CASSLADEQFF. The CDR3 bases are TGTGCCAGCAGCTTAGCGGATGAGCAGTTCTTC. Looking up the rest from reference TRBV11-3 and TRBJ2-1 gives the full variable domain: EAGVVQSPRYKIIEKKQPVAFWCNPISGHNTLYWYLQNLGQGPELLIRYENEEAVDDSQLPKDRFSAERLKGVDSTLKIQPAELGDSAVYLCASSLADEQFFGPGTRLTVL.